This T cell receptor beta chain was sequenced for a study of cytomegalovirus exposure and HLA in healthy donors. Overall study results and limits: For TCR beta chains, V- and J-gene trimming was later linked to a missense DCLRE1C variant. Cytomegalovirus status was reportedly diagnosed by the classifier with high sensitivity and specificity. According to a later analysis, most TCR beta chains associated with CMV appeared HLA-restricted. Most of the TCR beta V segments (in an earlier analysis) were productive either about 87% or about 30% of the time.

This clone was seen only a few times. Its antigen remains unidentified. The primer mix had 60 Vbeta and 13 Jbeta primers. The protocol was immunoSEQ multiplex PCR, while the TCRdb copy is restricted to in-frame clones and leaves out a portion. This table holds 150,000 to 200,000 clones, about four fifths found once. Germline CDR1 and CDR2: GTSNPN and SVGIG (reference sequence). The CDR3 runs to 16 residues. Trimming removed 3 bases from V and 2 bases from J; junction bases left unmatched: 11. This TCR was recovered from a boy aged 2 to 10 in good health and CMV-seronegative. Input material: PBMCs. The V and J genes are TRBV30 and TRBJ2-5; 8 bases fit TRBD2. DNA for the CDR3: TGTGCCTGGAGCGGGGCCATGACTAGCGATCAAGAGACCCAGTACTTC. Residues: CAWSGAMTSDQETQYF.